This T cell receptor beta chain came from a study of blood T cell repertoires in COVID-19. Looking at the study overall: In each case, the material was cDNA or gDNA derived from T cells, B-cell-depleted T cells, or PBMCs.

Libraries were prepared by immunoSEQ multiplex PCR; TCRdb keeps only in-frame clonotypes and omits some of them. The table includes just over 300,000 clones, 89% detected once. This CDR3 has 17 amino acids. With 3 bases clipped from V and 0 bases from J, the junction kept 4 bases outside the gene matches. Germline loops: CDR1 SGHDT, CDR2 YYEEEE. The sample comprised peripheral blood. This sequence originates from a woman aged 30 to 39 with COVID-19, enrolled during active disease. The J gene is TRBJ1-4, the V gene TRBV5-6; TRBD1 agrees at 11 bases. The CDR3 DNA follows: TGTGCCAGCAGCTCCCGGGACAGGGGGGCAACTAATGAAAAACTGTTTTTT. Translation: CASSSRDRGATNEKLFF.